This is a list of T cell receptor beta chains from one sample in a study of cytomegalovirus exposure and HLA in healthy donors. The assay was immunoSEQ multiplex PCR, and TCRdb's table has in-frame clones only and misses some. The repertoire holds tens of thousands of clones, with roughly 84% as singletons. The specimen sequenced was PBMCs. Receptors originate from a man aged 30 to 39 in good health and CMV-seronegative. Both conserved end residues are part of each CDR3.

j_gene,v_gene,CDR3aa
TRBJ2-7,TRBV14,CASSQPGGINEQYF
TRBJ2-1,TRBV7-8,CASSPSLADSYNEQFF
TRBJ2-1,TRBV4-2,CASSQGAEQFF
TRBJ2-3,TRBV27,CASSSSGSFYTQYF
TRBJ1-1,TRBV15,CATSGDRVNTEAFF
TRBJ2-5,TRBV13,CASSLDGSRETQYF
TRBJ1-3,TRBV10-3,CAISESPGGDKQNTIYF
TRBJ1-1,TRBV18,CASSPRGVNTEAFF
TRBJ1-5,TRBV7-2,CASSLAGQGGASNQPQHF
TRBJ1-1,TRBV19,CASREDRVNTEAFF
TRBJ2-1,TRBV7-2,CASTDPPAGGAWEQFF
TRBJ1-2,TRBV27,CASSVTGASGIYGYTF
TRBJ1-6,TRBV6-5,CASSFGGTQSPLHF
TRBJ2-6,TRBV5-8,CASRPDSSGANVLTF
TRBJ1-2,TRBV15,CATSPQYLYGYTF
TRBJ1-1,TRBV19,CASSLAQGANTEAFF
TRBJ1-1,TRBV11-2,CASSLSTGDLTEAFF
TRBJ1-2,TRBV5-1,CASSLQGNYGYTF